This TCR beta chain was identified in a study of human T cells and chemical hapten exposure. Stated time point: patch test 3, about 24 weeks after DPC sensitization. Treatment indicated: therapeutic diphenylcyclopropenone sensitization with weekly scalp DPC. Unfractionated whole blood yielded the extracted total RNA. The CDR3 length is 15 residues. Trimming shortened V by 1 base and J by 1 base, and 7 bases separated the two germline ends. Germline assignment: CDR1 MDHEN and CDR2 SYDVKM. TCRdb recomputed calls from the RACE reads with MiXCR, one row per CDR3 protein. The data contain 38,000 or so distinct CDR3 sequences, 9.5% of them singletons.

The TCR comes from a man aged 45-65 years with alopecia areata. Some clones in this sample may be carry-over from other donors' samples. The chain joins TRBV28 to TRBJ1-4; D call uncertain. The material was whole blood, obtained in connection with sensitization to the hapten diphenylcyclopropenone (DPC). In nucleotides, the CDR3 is TGTGCCAGCAGTTTATTAGGGTTAACTAATGAAAAACTGTTTTTT. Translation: CASSLLGLTNEKLFF.